This T cell receptor (beta chain) was sequenced for a study of blood T cell repertoires in COVID-19. The repertoire was sequenced with immunoSEQ multiplex PCR; TCRdb's copy has only in-frame clones and lacks some. This table has 150,000 to 200,000 clones, approximately 81% appearing once. The CDR3 spans 9 residues. V lost 3 bases to trimming and J lost 11 bases, with 4 bases between them. Germline V gives CDR1 MNHEY, CDR2 SMNVEV (reference sequence). This sequence joins TRBV27 and TRBJ1-1; D unclear. Sequenced material: peripheral blood. This receptor was obtained from a woman between 50 and 59 years old with COVID-19, enrolled during active disease. The CDR3 here is CASSFIAFF. CDR3 in DNA: TGTGCCAGCAGTTTTATCGCTTTCTTT.